Each of the 3 T cell receptor beta chains below was sequenced from the same sample in a study of breast tumors, draining lymph nodes, adjacent tissues. Axillary draining lymph nodes of breast cancer patients supplied the node samples. TCRdb re-derived calls from the multiplex PCR reads in MiXCR, one entry per CDR3 protein. The sample yields 200,000 to 250,000 distinct CDR3 sequences, 32% seen once. The source material was axillary lymph node tissue. Every receptor here comes from a female donor with breast cancer. Some clones in this sample may be carry-over from other donors' samples.

This clonotype was picked up many times. J is TRBJ2-1 and V is TRBV7-9; no clear D. The CDR3 spans 12 residues. Looked up from germline, CDR1 is SEHNR and CDR2 is FQNEAQ (reference sequence). Trimming took off 1 base at V and 6 bases at J, with 4 bases between the two ends. The CDR3 bases are TGTGCCAGCAGCTTAGGCCTCAATGAGCAGTTCTTC. Its protein product is CASSLGLNEQFF.

The table lists this clonotype with a few counts. The chain carries TRBV5-6 and TRBJ2-3; TRBD1 matches at 10 bases. Germline V gives CDR1 SGHDT, CDR2 YYEEEE. The CDR3 sequence is 17 residues long. V shed 3 bases and J 11 bases; nucleotides not matched to a gene: 18. CDR3 in amino acids: CASSSRSGTGVRNEQYF. CDR3 coding DNA: TGTGCCAGCAGCTCCAGATCCGGGACAGGGGTAAGGAATGAGCAGTATTTT. The variable domain in full, with the rest retrieved from reference TRBV5-6 and TRBJ2-3, is DAGVTQSPTHLIKTRGQQVTLRCSPKSGHDTVSWYQQALGQGPQFIFQYYEEEERQRGNFPDRFSGHQFPNYSSELNVNALLLGDSALYLCASSSRSGTGVRNEQYFGPGTRLTVL.

This clonotype came up many times. V and J are TRBV20-1 and TRBJ2-6; 9 bases match TRBD1. This CDR3 has 16 residues. V trimming: 5 bases; J trimming: 1 base; junction bases outside the gene matches: 6. Germline CDR1 is DFQATT and CDR2 is SNEGSKA (reference sequence). CDR3 protein: CSALGTGSSGANVLTF. The CDR3 DNA reads TGCAGTGCTCTCGGGACAGGGTCTTCTGGGGCCAACGTCCTGACTTTC.